The source of this T cell receptor (beta chain) is a study of shared clonotypes between healthy human individuals. The authors divided CD4+ cells into CD45RA+ naive and CD45RA-negative memory subsets. The germline gives CDR1 MGHDK, CDR2 SYGVNS. The CDR3 is made up of 15 amino acids. The ends were cut back, 3 bases at V and 4 bases at J, with 12 bases in the middle. Deep level was the assay's run setting. The data were produced by immunoSEQ multiplex PCR, yet TCRdb's version contains in-frame clones alone and is incomplete. The table lists millions of clones, 85% to 95% of them singletons. The sequenced material came from naive CD4+ T cells sorted from blood. Sample subset: CD45RA+ positively selected. The TCR comes from a man aged 18 to 30 in good health. The chain links TRBV25-1 to TRBJ2-2; D uncertain. The CDR3 spells CASSDSTKSTGELFF. CDR3 DNA sequence: TGTGCCAGCAGTGATTCAACAAAGAGCACCGGGGAGCTGTTTTTT.